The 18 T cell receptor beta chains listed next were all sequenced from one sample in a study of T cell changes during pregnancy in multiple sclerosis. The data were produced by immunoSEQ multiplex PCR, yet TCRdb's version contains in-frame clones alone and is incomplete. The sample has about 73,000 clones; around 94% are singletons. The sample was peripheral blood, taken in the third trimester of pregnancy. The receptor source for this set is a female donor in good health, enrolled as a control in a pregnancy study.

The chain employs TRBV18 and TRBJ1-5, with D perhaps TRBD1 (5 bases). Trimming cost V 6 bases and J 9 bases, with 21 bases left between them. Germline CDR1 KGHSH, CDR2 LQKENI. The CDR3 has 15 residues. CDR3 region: CASSANQGGFRPQHF. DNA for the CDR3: TGTGCCAGCTCTGCAAATCAGGGTGGCTTTCGGCCCCAGCATTTT.

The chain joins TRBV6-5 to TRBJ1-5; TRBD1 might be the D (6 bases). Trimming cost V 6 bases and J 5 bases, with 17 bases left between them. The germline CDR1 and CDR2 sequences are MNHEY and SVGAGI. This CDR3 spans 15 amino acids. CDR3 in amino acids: CASRQAWGGDQPQHF. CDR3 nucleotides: TGTGCCAGCAGGCAAGCATGGGGGGGCGATCAGCCCCAGCATTTT.

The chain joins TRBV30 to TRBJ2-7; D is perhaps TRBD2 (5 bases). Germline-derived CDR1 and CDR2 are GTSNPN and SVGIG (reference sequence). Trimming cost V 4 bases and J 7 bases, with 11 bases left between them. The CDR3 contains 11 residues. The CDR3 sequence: CAWTVSGEQYF. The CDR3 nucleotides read TGTGCCTGGACTGTGTCGGGGGAGCAGTACTTC. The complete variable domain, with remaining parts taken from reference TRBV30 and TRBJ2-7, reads SQTIHQWPATLVQPVGSPLSLECTVEGTSNPNLYWYRQAAGRGLQLLFYSVGIGQISSEVPQNLSASRPQDRQFILSSKKLLLSDSGFYLCAWTVSGEQYFGPGTRLTVT.

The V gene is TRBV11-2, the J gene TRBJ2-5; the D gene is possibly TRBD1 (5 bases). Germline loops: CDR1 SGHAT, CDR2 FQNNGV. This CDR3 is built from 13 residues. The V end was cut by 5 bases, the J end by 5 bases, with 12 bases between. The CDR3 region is CASSPQELETQYF. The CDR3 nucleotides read TGTGCCAGCAGCCCACAGGAGCTCGAGACCCAGTACTTC.

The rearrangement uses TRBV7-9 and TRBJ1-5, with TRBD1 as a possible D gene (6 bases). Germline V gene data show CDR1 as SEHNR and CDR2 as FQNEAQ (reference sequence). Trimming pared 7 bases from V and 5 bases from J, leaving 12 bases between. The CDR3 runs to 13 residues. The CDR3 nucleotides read TGTGCCAGCACATCACAGGGTGATCAGCCCCAGCATTTT. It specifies CASTSQGDQPQHF.

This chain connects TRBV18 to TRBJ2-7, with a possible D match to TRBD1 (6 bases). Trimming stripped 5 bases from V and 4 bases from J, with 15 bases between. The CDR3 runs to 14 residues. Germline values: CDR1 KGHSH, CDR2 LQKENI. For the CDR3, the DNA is TGTGCCAGCTCAGCGACAGGTGGGAATTACGAGCAGTACTTC. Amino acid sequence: CASSATGGNYEQYF.

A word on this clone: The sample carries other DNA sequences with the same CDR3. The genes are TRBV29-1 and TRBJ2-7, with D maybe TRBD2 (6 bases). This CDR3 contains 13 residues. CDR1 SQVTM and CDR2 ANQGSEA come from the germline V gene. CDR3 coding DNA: TGCAGTGCCCGCTTAGCGGTATCCTACGAGCAGTACTTC. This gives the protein CSARLAVSYEQYF.

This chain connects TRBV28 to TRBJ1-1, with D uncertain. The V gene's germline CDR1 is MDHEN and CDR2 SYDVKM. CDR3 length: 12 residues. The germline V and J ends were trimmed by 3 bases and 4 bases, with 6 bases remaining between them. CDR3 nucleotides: TGTGCCAGCAGTTTTGGCGGCACTGAAGCTTTCTTT. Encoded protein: CASSFGGTEAFF. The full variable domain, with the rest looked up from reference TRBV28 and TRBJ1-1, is DVKVTQSSRYLVKRTGEKVFLECVQDMDHENMFWYRQDPGLGLRLIYFSYDVKMKEKGDIPEGYSVSREKKERFSLILESASTNQTSMYLCASSFGGTEAFFGQGTRLTVV.

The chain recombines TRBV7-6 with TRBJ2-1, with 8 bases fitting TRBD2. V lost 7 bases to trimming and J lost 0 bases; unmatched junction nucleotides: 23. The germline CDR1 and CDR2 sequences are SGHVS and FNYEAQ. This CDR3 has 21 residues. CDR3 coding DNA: TGTGCCAGCACCACGGAGCTTGGCGGGGGGCGTAAGGAGAGCTCCTACAATGAGCAGTTCTTC. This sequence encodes CASTTELGGGRKESSYNEQFF. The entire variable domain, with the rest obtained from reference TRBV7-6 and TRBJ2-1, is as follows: GAGVSQSPRYKVTKRGQDVALRCDPISGHVSLYWYRQALGQGPEFLTYFNYEAQQDKSGLPNDRFSAERPEGSISTLTIQRTEQRDSAMYRCASTTELGGGRKESSYNEQFFGPGTRLTVL.

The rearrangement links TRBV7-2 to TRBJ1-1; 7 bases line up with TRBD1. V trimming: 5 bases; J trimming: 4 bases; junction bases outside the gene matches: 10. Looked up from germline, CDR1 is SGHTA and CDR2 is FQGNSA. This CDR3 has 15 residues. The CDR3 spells CASSDWTGGGTEAFF. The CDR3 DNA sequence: TGTGCCAGCAGCGATTGGACAGGAGGGGGCACTGAAGCTTTCTTT.

The CDR3 is CASSGGPTNTGELFF. In nucleotides, the CDR3 is TGTGCCAGCAGTGGGGGGCCTACGAACACCGGGGAGCTGTTTTTT. The chain combines TRBV2 with TRBJ2-2; D perhaps matches TRBD1 (6 bases). In germline, CDR1 is SNHLY, CDR2 FYNNEI. The V end lost 4 bases, the J end lost 0 bases, and 9 bases lay between the germline ends. This CDR3 spans 15 amino acids.

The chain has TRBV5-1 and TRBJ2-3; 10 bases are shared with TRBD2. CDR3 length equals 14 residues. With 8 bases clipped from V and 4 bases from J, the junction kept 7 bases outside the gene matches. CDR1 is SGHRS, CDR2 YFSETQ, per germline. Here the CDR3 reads CARPPSGSSDTQYF. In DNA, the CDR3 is TGCGCCAGGCCCCCTAGCGGGAGCTCAGATACGCAGTATTTT.

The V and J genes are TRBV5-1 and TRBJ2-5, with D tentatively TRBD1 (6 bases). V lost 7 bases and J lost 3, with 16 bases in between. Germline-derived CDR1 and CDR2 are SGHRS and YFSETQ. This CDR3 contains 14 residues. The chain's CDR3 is CASERGGRKETQYF. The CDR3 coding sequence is TGCGCCAGCGAACGTGGGGGCCGCAAAGAGACCCAGTACTTC.

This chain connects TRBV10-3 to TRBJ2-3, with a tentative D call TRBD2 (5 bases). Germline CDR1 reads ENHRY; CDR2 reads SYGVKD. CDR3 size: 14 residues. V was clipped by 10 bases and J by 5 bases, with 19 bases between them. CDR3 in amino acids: CATRTEGEGDTQYF. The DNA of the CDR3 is TGTGCCACCCGGACTGAGGGCGAGGGAGATACGCAGTATTTT.

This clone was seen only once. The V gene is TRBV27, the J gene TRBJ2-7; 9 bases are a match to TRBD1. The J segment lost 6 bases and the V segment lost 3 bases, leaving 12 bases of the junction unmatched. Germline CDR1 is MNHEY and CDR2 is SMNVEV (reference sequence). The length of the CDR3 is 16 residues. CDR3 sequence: CASSFTGTGSFGEQYF. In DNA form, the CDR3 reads TGTGCCAGCAGTTTTACCGGGACAGGGTCGTTTGGCGAGCAGTACTTC.

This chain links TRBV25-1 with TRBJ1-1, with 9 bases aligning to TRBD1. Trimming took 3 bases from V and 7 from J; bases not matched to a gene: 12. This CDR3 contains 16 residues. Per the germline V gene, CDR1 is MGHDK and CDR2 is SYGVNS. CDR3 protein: CASSDGGQGVWDEAFF. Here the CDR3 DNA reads TGTGCCAGCAGTGACGGGGGACAGGGTGTATGGGATGAAGCTTTCTTT.

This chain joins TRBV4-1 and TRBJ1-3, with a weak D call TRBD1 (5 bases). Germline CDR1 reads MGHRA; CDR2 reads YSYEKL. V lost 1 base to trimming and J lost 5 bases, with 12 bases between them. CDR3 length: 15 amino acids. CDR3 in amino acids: CASSQVPGLRNTIYF. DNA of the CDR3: TGCGCCAGCAGCCAAGTCCCAGGGCTAAGAAACACCATATATTTT.

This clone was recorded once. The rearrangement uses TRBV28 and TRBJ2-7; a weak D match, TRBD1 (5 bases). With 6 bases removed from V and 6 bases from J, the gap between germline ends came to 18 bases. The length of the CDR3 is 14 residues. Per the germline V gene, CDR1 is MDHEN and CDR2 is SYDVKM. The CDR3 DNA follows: TGTGCCAGCAGCGACTCCGAGGACACTCGCGAGCAGTACTTC. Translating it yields CASSDSEDTREQYF.